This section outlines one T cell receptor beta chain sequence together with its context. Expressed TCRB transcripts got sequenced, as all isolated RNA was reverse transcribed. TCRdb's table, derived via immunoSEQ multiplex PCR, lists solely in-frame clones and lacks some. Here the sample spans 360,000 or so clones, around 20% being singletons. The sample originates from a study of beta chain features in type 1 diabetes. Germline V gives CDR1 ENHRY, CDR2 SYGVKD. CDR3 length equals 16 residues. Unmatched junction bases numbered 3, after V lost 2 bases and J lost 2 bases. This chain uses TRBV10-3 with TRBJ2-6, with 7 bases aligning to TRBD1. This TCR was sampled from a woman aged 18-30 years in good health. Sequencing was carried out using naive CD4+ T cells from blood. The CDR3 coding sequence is TGTGCCATCAGTGAGGGGCAGGGGGCTGGGGCCAACGTCCTGACTTTC. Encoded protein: CAISEGQGAGANVLTF.